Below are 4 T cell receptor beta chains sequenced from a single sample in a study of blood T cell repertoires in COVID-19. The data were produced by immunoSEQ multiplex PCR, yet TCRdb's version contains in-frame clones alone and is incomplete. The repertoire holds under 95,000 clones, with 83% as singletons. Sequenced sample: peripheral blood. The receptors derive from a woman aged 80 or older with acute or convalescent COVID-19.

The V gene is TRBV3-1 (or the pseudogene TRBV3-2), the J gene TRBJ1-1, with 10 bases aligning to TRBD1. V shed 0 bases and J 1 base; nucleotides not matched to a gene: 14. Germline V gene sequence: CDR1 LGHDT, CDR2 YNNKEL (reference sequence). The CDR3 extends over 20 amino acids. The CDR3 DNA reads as TGTGCCAGCAGCCAAGACTGGTTGGACCGACAGGGGGCCACGAACACTGAAGCTTTCTTT. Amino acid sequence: CASSQDWLDRQGATNTEAFF.

The DNA of the CDR3 is TGTGCCAGCAGCCGAGAGACTAGCGGAAACACCGGGGAGCTGTTTTTT. Its protein is CASSRETSGNTGELFF. This chain connects TRBV3-1 (or the pseudogene TRBV3-2) to TRBJ2-2; the match to TRBD2 covers 9 bases. V shed 4 bases and J 2 bases; nucleotides not matched to a gene: 5. This CDR3 region has 16 residues. Germline CDR1 is LGHDT and CDR2 is YNNKEL (reference sequence).

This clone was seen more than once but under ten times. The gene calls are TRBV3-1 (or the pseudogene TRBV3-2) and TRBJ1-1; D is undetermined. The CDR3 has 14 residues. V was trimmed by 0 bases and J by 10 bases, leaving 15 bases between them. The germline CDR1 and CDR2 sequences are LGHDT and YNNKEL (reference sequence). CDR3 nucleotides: TGTGCCAGCAGCCAAGACCTGGCGGATGGCGGAGCTTTCTTT. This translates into CASSQDLADGGAFF.

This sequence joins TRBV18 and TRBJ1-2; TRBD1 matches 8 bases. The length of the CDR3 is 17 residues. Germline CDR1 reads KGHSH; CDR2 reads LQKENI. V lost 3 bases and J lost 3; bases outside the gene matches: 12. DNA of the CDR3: TGTGCCAGCTCACCCTACACTCTGACAGGGGAAGACTATGGCTACACCTTC. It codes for CASSPYTLTGEDYGYTF.